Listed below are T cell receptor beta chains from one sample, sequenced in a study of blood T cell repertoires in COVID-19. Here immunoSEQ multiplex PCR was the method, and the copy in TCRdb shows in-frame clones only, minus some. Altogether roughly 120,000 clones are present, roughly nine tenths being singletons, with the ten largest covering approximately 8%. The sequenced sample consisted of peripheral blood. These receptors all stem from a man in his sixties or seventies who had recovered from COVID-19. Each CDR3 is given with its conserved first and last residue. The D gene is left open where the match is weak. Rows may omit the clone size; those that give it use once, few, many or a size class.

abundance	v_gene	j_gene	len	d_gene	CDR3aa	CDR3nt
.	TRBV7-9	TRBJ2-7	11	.	CASSVGGEQYF	TGTGCCAGCAGCGTCGGCGGCGAGCAGTACTTC
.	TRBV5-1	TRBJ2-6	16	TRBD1	CASSLEGGAGANVLTF	TGCGCCAGCAGCTTGGAAGGGGGCGCTGGGGCCAACGTCCTGACTTTC
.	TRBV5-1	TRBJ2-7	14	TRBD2	CASKGTSGGYEQYF	TGCGCCAGCAAGGGGACTAGCGGGGGCTACGAGCAGTACTTC
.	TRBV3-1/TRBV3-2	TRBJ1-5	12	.	CASSSTGQPQHF	TGTGCCAGCAGCTCGACAGGCCAGCCCCAGCATTTT
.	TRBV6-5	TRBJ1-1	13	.	CASIRRVNTEAFF	TGTGCCAGCATCCGACGGGTGAACACTGAAGCTTTCTTT
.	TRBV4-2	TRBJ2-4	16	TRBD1	CASSLGVGTGKNIQYF	TGTGCCAGCAGCCTCGGGGTGGGGACAGGGAAAAACATTCAGTACTTC
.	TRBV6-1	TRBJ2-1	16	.	CASSEYAASSYNEQFF	TGTGCCAGCAGTGAATATGCCGCGAGCTCCTACAATGAGCAGTTCTTC
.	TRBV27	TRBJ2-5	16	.	CASSPSGRIRGSSQYF	TGTGCCAGCAGTCCGTCTGGACGGATTCGGGGTAGTTCCCAGTACTTC
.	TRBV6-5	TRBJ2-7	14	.	CASSHRPPTYEQYF	TGTGCCAGCAGTCACCGTCCACCTACCTACGAGCAGTACTTC
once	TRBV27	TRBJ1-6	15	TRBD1	CASSERQGSNSPLHF	TGTGCCAGCAGCGAAAGACAGGGCAGTAATTCACCCCTCCACTTT
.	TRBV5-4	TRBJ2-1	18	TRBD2	CASSTRATSGGAYNEQFF	TGTGCCAGCAGCACCAGGGCGACTAGCGGGGGGGCCTACAATGAGCAGTTCTTC
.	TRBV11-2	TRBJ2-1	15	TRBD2	CASSYTAGVGNEQFF	TGTGCCAGCAGCTACACAGCGGGAGTGGGCAATGAGCAGTTCTTC